The entry that follows covers one TCR beta chain sequence. What it binds is unknown. The junction departs from the called germline gene at one end, perhaps through a read error. TCRdb recomputed calls from the PCR reads with MiXCR, one row per CDR3 protein. The sample has tens of thousands of distinct CDR3 sequences, over 20% seen once; the top ten hold 0.85% to 1.2%. Germline CDR1 and CDR2: DFQATT and SNEGSKA (reference sequence). This CDR3 has 13 amino acids. The sample comes from a study of molecular identifiers for immune sequencing clone quantification. Across the whole study: Replicates split RNA from approximately 22,000 or 94,000 naive CD8 cells five ways, and the researchers sequenced four portions. Study results and caveats: Spiked TCR RNA from one Jurkat cell reportedly showed up when mixed among approximately 990,000 naive cells. Effector cells kept over 98% of their molecules in clones above 20 RNA copies, while naive cells kept under 1% there.

Sorted cell numbers of 20,000 to 1,000,000, with 10%, 30% or 50% RNA, served as input for naive CD8 libraries. The TCR was taken from a human donor in good health. Some libraries in this study had Jurkat cell RNA spiked in. The chain employs TRBV20-1 and TRBJ2-1; TRBD2 aligns across 9 bases. Sequencing was done on a sample of naive CD8+ T cells from blood, with Jurkat cell RNA spiked in. Specified subset: FACS-sorted CD8+CD4-CCR7+CD45RA+ naive T cells. CDR3 region: CSPASGTHNEQFF. CDR3 nucleotide sequence: TGTAGCCCGGCTAGCGGGACTCACAATGAGCAGTTCTTC.